Presented here are 20 T cell receptor beta chains from one specimen sequenced in a study of Ad26.COV2.S vaccination and SARS-CoV-2 variants. Documented treatment: approximately 18 received Ad26.COV2.S at low or high dose, single or two shots; 5 received placebo; per-sample allocation not given. Specimens were obtained on day 63 following the first vaccine or placebo injection. Here immunoSEQ multiplex PCR was the method, and the copy in TCRdb shows in-frame clones only, minus some. The sample holds more than 400,000 clones, approximately 90% seen once. Sequencing used peripheral blood, obtained in a trial of Ad26.COV2.S vaccine versus placebo. Receptor source: a person aged 18-60 years who received the Ad26.COV2.S COVID-19 vaccine or a placebo.

The chain has TRBV12-5 and TRBJ1-1; 11 nucleotides line up with TRBD1. This CDR3 contains 17 residues. Germline-derived CDR1 and CDR2 are LGHNT and FRNRAP. Trimming at V came to 1 base and at J to 2 bases, leaving 6 bases not matched to a gene. CDR3 amino acids: CASGLARTGGGNTEAFF. DNA of the CDR3: TGTGCTAGTGGTTTGGCGAGGACAGGGGGCGGCAACACTGAAGCTTTCTTT. Full variable domain (remainder filled in from reference TRBV12-5 and TRBJ1-1): DARVTQTPRHKVTEMGQEVTMRCQPILGHNTVFWYRQTMMQGLELLAYFRNRAPLDDSGMPKDRFSAEMPDATLATLKIQPSEPRDSAVYFCASGLARTGGGNTEAFFGQGTRLTVV.

The DNA of the CDR3 is TGTGCCTGGAGCGCGGGACCGTACACTGAAGCTTTCTTT. It specifies CAWSAGPYTEAFF. The chain has TRBV30 and TRBJ1-1, with D perhaps TRBD1 (5 bases). This CDR3 contains 13 residues. The ends were cut back, 3 bases at V and 3 bases at J, with 11 bases in the middle. Germline loops: CDR1 GTSNPN, CDR2 SVGIG (reference sequence).

The V and J genes are TRBV6-6 and TRBJ1-1; TRBD1 might be the D (5 bases). Trimming took off 6 bases at V and 9 bases at J, with 8 bases between the two ends. The CDR3 loop spans 10 amino acids. Germline V CDR1 and CDR2: MNHNY, SVGAGI (reference sequence). The CDR3 region has the DNA TGTGCCAGCAGCGACAGAAAAGCTTTCTTT. Its translation is CASSDRKAFF.

The chain couples TRBV3-1 (or the pseudogene TRBV3-2) to TRBJ2-2, with TRBD1 matching 11 bases. Germline CDR1 LGHDT, CDR2 YNNKEL (reference sequence). This CDR3 has 17 residues. J gave up 6 bases and V 2 bases, and 8 bases lay outside the gene matches. The CDR3 reads CASSQRRDRGVPGELFF. The CDR3 DNA reads as TGTGCCAGCAGCCAAAGGCGGGACAGGGGGGTCCCCGGGGAGCTGTTTTTT.

The chain couples TRBV6-5 to TRBJ2-3; 7 bases align to TRBD2. Germline loops: CDR1 MNHEY, CDR2 SVGAGI. The ends lost 6 bases at V and 6 bases at J; junction bases unmatched: 9. The CDR3 runs to 14 residues. The CDR3 spells CASSMGGAGDTQYF. The DNA of the CDR3 is TGTGCCAGCAGCATGGGGGGAGCGGGGGATACGCAGTATTTT.

The rearrangement uses TRBV4-1 and TRBJ2-3; D may match TRBD1 or TRBD2 (5 bases each). From germline, CDR1 is MGHRA and CDR2 YSYEKL. CDR3 size: 17 residues. V shed 2 bases and J shed 6 bases, with 21 bases lying between them. CDR3 DNA: TGCGCCAGCAGCCAATTATCGCCGGGACGGATGATGGATACGCAGTATTTT. Protein product: CASSQLSPGRMMDTQYF.

The chain couples TRBV7-9 to TRBJ1-1, with D possibly matching TRBD1 (6 bases). V lost 5 bases and J 5 bases, leaving 9 bases between the germline ends. CDR3 length: 12 amino acids. Germline V CDR1 and CDR2: SEHNR, FQNEAQ (reference sequence). CDR3 nucleotides: TGTGCCAGCAGCGCAGGGGAGACTGAAGCTTTCTTT. Translated: CASSAGETEAFF. The full variable domain, completed using reference TRBV7-9 and TRBJ1-1, is DTGVSQNPRHKITKRGQNVTFRCDPISEHNRLYWYRQTLGQGPEFLTYFQNEAQLEKSRLLSDRFSAERPKGSFSTLEIQRTEQGDSAMYLCASSAGETEAFFGQGTRLTVV.

The sample holds one count of this clone. The V gene is TRBV4-2, the J gene TRBJ2-7; TRBD2 aligns across 8 bases. Unmatched junction bases numbered 9, after V lost 1 base and J lost 4 bases. The CDR3 sequence is 16 residues long. Germline loops: CDR1 LGHNA, CDR2 YNFKEQ. This CDR3 reads CASSQVGGGTGYEQYF. The CDR3 nucleotides read TGTGCCAGCAGCCAAGTCGGCGGGGGGACCGGTTACGAGCAGTACTTC.

The chain combines TRBV7-9 with TRBJ2-5; either TRBD1 or TRBD2 may fit D (5 bases each). Germline V gene sequence: CDR1 SEHNR, CDR2 FQNEAQ (reference sequence). The CDR3 loop spans 10 amino acids. V was pared by 8 bases and J by 4 bases, with 5 bases between. The CDR3 sequence is CASGGETQYF. CDR3 nucleotides: TGTGCCAGCGGGGGAGAGACCCAGTACTTC.

This chain joins TRBV27 and TRBJ1-2, with a weak D call TRBD1 (5 bases). The V gene's germline CDR1 is MNHEY and CDR2 SMNVEV (reference sequence). Trimming pared 2 bases from V and 2 bases from J, leaving 6 bases between. The CDR3 runs 13 residues. Here the CDR3 reads CASSLEGNYGYTF. Written as DNA, the CDR3 is TGTGCCAGCAGTTTAGAGGGGAACTATGGCTACACCTTC.

V usage is TRBV9 and J usage is TRBJ1-1; D unclear. The germline V gene encodes CDR1 SGDLS and CDR2 YYNGEE. V lost 4 bases to trimming and J lost 1 base, with 8 bases between them. This CDR3 spans 13 amino acids. The CDR3 here is CASSSYRNTEAFF. For the CDR3, the DNA is TGTGCCAGCAGCTCTTACAGGAACACTGAAGCTTTCTTT.

The chain couples TRBV10-3 to TRBJ1-1; D unresolved. Germline values: CDR1 ENHRY, CDR2 SYGVKD. This CDR3 region has 14 residues. V gave up 2 bases and J gave up 3 bases, with 10 bases separating them. The CDR3 reads CAISEEPRYTEAFF. CDR3 DNA: TGTGCCATCAGTGAGGAACCACGGTACACTGAAGCTTTCTTT.

The chain joins TRBV7-2 to TRBJ1-1; 9 bases fit TRBD1. Germline CDR1 and CDR2: SGHTA and FQGNSA. The J segment lost 4 bases and the V segment lost 2 bases, leaving 8 bases of the junction unmatched. The length of the CDR3 is 16 residues. CDR3 DNA: TGTGCCAGCAGCTTATCTCGGGACAGGGTTAGCACTGAAGCTTTCTTT. Translated: CASSLSRDRVSTEAFF. Combining the CDR3 with reference TRBV7-2 and TRBJ1-1 gives the whole variable domain GAGVSQSPSNKVTEKGKDVELRCDPISGHTALYWYRQSLGQGLEFLIYFQGNSAPDKSGLPSDRFSAERTGGSVSTLTIQRTQQEDSAVYLCASSLSRDRVSTEAFFGQGTRLTVV.

The chain couples TRBV7-2 to TRBJ2-3; no clear D gene. The CDR3 sequence is 12 residues long. Trimming stripped 2 bases from V and 5 bases from J, with 5 bases between. Germline V lookup: CDR1 SGHTA, CDR2 FQGNSA. CDR3 amino acids: CASSLSRDTQYF. The CDR3, as DNA: TGTGCCAGCAGCTTAAGTCGAGATACGCAGTATTTT.

V is TRBV6-5 and J is TRBJ1-2, with D maybe TRBD1 (6 bases). The ends were cut back, 5 bases at V and 0 bases at J, with 13 bases in the middle. The CDR3 loop spans 15 amino acids. Per germline, CDR1 MNHEY and CDR2 SVGAGI. CDR3 coding DNA: TGTGCCAGCAGTAGATCGAACAGGGCTAACTATGGCTACACCTTC. This translates into CASSRSNRANYGYTF.

This sequence joins TRBV9 and TRBJ1-3, with D unresolved. Trimming took 0 bases from V and 0 from J, leaving 10 bases between them. Germline values: CDR1 SGDLS, CDR2 YYNGEE. This CDR3 comprises 16 residues. The CDR3 reads CASSVGLTISGNTIYF. Here the CDR3 DNA reads TGTGCCAGCAGCGTAGGGTTGACTATCTCTGGAAACACCATATATTTT.

The chain employs TRBV25-1 and TRBJ2-3; maybe TRBD1 (5 bases). Trimming cost V 0 bases and J 2 bases, with 15 bases left between them. CDR1 MGHDK and CDR2 SYGVNS come from the germline V gene. The CDR3 is 17 amino acids. The DNA of the CDR3 is TGTGCCAGCAGTGAATATCTATGGGGCGCCGACACAGATACGCAGTATTTT. Protein sequence: CASSEYLWGADTDTQYF.

This rearrangement joins TRBV7-2 to TRBJ1-2; possible D gene TRBD1, 5 bases. The germline CDR1 and CDR2 sequences are SGHTA and FQGNSA. The V end was cut by 1 base, the J end by 0 bases, with 6 bases between. There are 14 residues in the CDR3. The CDR3 DNA reads as TGTGCCAGCAGCTTAGGGGGACCTAACTATGGCTACACCTTC. Amino acid sequence: CASSLGGPNYGYTF.

The rearrangement links TRBV28 to TRBJ2-2; 8 nucleotides line up with TRBD1. The V gene's germline CDR1 is MDHEN and CDR2 SYDVKM. This CDR3 spans 13 amino acids. The DNA of the CDR3 is TGTGCAGCGGACAGGGTTGACACCGGGGAGCTGTTTTTT. Its translation is CAADRVDTGELFF. Complete variable domain (other parts from reference TRBV28 and TRBJ2-2): DVKVTQSSRYLVKRTGEKVFLECVQDMDHENMFWYRQDPGLGLRLIYFSYDVKMKEKGDIPEGYSVSREKKERFSLILESASTNQTSMYLCAADRVDTGELFFGEGSRLTVL.

The chain combines TRBV10-2 with TRBJ1-1; 10 nucleotides line up with TRBD1. V was clipped by 4 bases and J by 5 bases; unmatched bases: 7. From germline, CDR1 is WSHSY and CDR2 SAAADI. CDR3 length: 15 residues. The DNA for the CDR3 is TGCGCCAGCAGTGGGGACAGGGGTTTGAGGACTGAAGCTTTCTTT. Its translation: CASSGDRGLRTEAFF.